These 18 T cell receptor beta chains share one sample of origin, sequenced in a study of blood T cell repertoires in COVID-19. Method: immunoSEQ multiplex PCR; TCRdb's copy keeps in-frame clones and lacks some. The table lists tens of thousands of clones, 88% of them singletons. Sequenced input: peripheral blood. All receptors derive from a man aged 55 to 70 with acute or convalescent COVID-19.

V is TRBV18 and J is TRBJ2-7; 10 nucleotides line up with TRBD1. Trimming cost V 6 bases and J 4 bases; bases outside gene matches: 6. Germline V gene lookup returns CDR1 KGHSH and CDR2 LQKENI. The CDR3 spans 14 residues. The CDR3 DNA reads TGTGCCAGCTCGCCCGGACAGGGGGTTTACGAGCAGTACTTC. Protein product: CASSPGQGVYEQYF.

V gene TRBV19 combines with J gene TRBJ1-3, with unresolved D. The CDR3 covers 17 residues. Germline CDR1 is LNHDA and CDR2 is SQIVND (reference sequence). The V end was cut by 6 bases, the J end by 3 bases, with 21 bases between. CDR3 bases: TGTGCCAGTAGCCCCCATTGGGCAGGATCCGGTGGAAACACCATATATTTT. It encodes CASSPHWAGSGGNTIYF.

CDR3: CASTGTSDYGYTF. The CDR3, as DNA: TGTGCCAGTACCGGGACATCGGACTATGGCTACACCTTC. This sequence joins TRBV19 and TRBJ1-2, with TRBD1 as a possible D gene (6 bases). Germline V lookup: CDR1 LNHDA, CDR2 SQIVND (reference sequence). The CDR3 sequence is 13 residues long. V gave up 7 bases and J gave up 3 bases, with 12 bases separating them.

The rearrangement joins TRBV5-4 to TRBJ1-2, with 10 bases matching TRBD1. The V and J ends lost 3 bases and 4 bases, in that order; junction bases with no gene match: 3. The CDR3 has 14 residues. From germline, CDR1 is SGHNT and CDR2 YYREEE (reference sequence). The CDR3, as DNA: TGTGCCAGCAGCTCAGGGGACAGGGGCTATGGCTACACCTTC. Translated: CASSSGDRGYGYTF.

The chain joins TRBV6-5 to TRBJ2-3; possibly TRBD2 for D (5 bases). Germline V gives CDR1 MNHEY, CDR2 SVGAGI. V dropped 3 bases and J dropped 9 bases, with 10 bases sitting between them. The CDR3 runs to 12 residues. CDR3 sequence: CASSYTGLTQYF. CDR3 DNA: TGTGCCAGCAGTTATACGGGATTAACGCAGTATTTT.

The chain links TRBV7-3 to TRBJ2-2, with TRBD2 matching over 9 bases. This CDR3 region has 16 residues. Per germline, CDR1 SGHTA and CDR2 FQGTGA. The junction had 5 bases not matched to a gene; V was cut back by 2 bases and J by 4 bases. The CDR3 here is CASSLVAGAVTGELFF. CDR3 sequence (DNA): TGTGCCAGCAGCTTAGTAGCGGGAGCGGTCACCGGGGAGCTGTTTTTT. Variable domain in full (rest from reference TRBV7-3 and TRBJ2-2): GAGVSQTPSNKVTEKGKYVELRCDPISGHTALYWYRQSLGQGPEFLIYFQGTGAADDSGLPNDRFFAVRPEGSVSTLKIQRTERGDSAVYLCASSLVAGAVTGELFFGEGSRLTVL.

This sequence joins TRBV7-9 and TRBJ1-4; D uncertain. This CDR3 is 16 amino acids long. V was trimmed by 1 base and J by 0 bases, leaving 9 bases between them. The germline CDR1 and CDR2 sequences are SEHNR and FQNEAQ (reference sequence). This CDR3 reads CASSLELSATNEKLFF. As DNA, the CDR3 is TGTGCCAGCAGCTTAGAGCTGAGTGCAACTAATGAAAAACTGTTTTTT.

This clone was seen more than once but under ten times. V gene TRBV5-1 combines with J gene TRBJ2-3; D remains unclear. Trimming removed 0 bases at V and 0 bases at J, with 8 bases between. In germline, CDR1 is SGHRS, CDR2 YFSETQ. This CDR3 comprises 15 residues. CDR3 coding DNA: TGCGCCAGCAGCTTGGACGGGTACAGCACAGATACGCAGTATTTT. Residues: CASSLDGYSTDTQYF.

The rearrangement uses TRBV2 and TRBJ2-7; possibly TRBD1 for D (5 bases). CDR1 is SNHLY, CDR2 FYNNEI, per germline. The CDR3 covers 15 residues. The germline V and J ends were trimmed by 5 bases and 2 bases, with 16 bases remaining between them. The CDR3 region has the DNA TGTGCCAGCAGTCAAGGGTTAGGCAGGGCCTACGAGCAGTACTTC. Amino acids: CASSQGLGRAYEQYF.

This clone was picked up a small number of times. This chain uses TRBV18 with TRBJ1-5; D is undetermined. Germline V gives CDR1 KGHSH, CDR2 LQKENI. This CDR3 is 14 amino acids long. The V and J ends lost 3 bases and 0 bases respectively, with 6 bases between them. CDR3 in amino acids: CASSPSYSNQPQHF. The CDR3 bases are TGTGCCAGCTCACCTTCGTATAGCAATCAGCCCCAGCATTTT.

This chain uses TRBV28 with TRBJ1-1, with a weak D call TRBD1 (6 bases). Deletions cut 2 bases from V and 0 bases from J, with 13 bases between. Germline values: CDR1 MDHEN, CDR2 SYDVKM. This CDR3 is 16 amino acids long. The CDR3 DNA reads TGTGCCAGCAGTTTAGCGGCAGGGGACCTGAACACTGAAGCTTTCTTT. Amino acids: CASSLAAGDLNTEAFF.

The genes are TRBV4-2 and TRBJ2-1; D is uncertain. V lost 4 bases, J lost 0 bases, and 13 bases lay in between. The CDR3 length is 16 residues. Looked up from germline, CDR1 is LGHNA and CDR2 is YNFKEQ. CDR3 bases: TGTGCCAGCAGCCTTACCGAGACAATCTCCTACAATGAGCAGTTCTTC. Protein: CASSLTETISYNEQFF.

V gene TRBV20-1 combines with J gene TRBJ1-2; D call uncertain. CDR1 and CDR2 from the germline V gene are DFQATT and SNEGSKA (reference sequence). This CDR3 region has 11 residues. The V gene lost 5 bases and the J gene lost 4 bases, with 8 bases spanning the gap. This CDR3 reads CSAPRGYGYTF. As DNA, the CDR3 is TGCAGTGCTCCCCGAGGCTATGGCTACACCTTC.

The V gene is TRBV3-1 (or the pseudogene TRBV3-2), the J gene TRBJ1-3; 10 bases map to TRBD1. CDR1 is LGHDT, CDR2 YNNKEL, per germline (reference sequence). This CDR3 is built from 17 residues. J gave up 6 bases and V 4 bases, and 12 bases lay outside the gene matches. The CDR3 DNA reads as TGTGCCAGCAGCCCCCTTCCGGGACAGGGGATTGAAAACACCATATATTTT. Encoded protein: CASSPLPGQGIENTIYF.

V is TRBV15 and J is TRBJ2-3; TRBD1 agrees at 9 bases. The CDR3 has 15 amino acids. V shed 8 bases and J 4 bases; nucleotides not matched to a gene: 10. CDR1 and CDR2 (germline): LNHNV, YYDKDF (reference sequence). The CDR3 bases are TGTGCCACCTCCGTAGAGGACAGGGGTCCAGATACGCAGTATTTT. Translation gives CATSVEDRGPDTQYF.

This clone was observed a few times. The chain is built from TRBV30 and TRBJ1-2, with no clear D. Trimming cost V 2 bases and J 8 bases, with 12 bases left between them. The CDR3 totals 12 residues. CDR1 and CDR2 (germline): GTSNPN, SVGIG (reference sequence). The CDR3 region has the DNA TGTGCCTGGAGTACGGAGCGGTTCGGCTACACCTTC. It specifies CAWSTERFGYTF. Full variable domain (remainder filled in from reference TRBV30 and TRBJ1-2): SQTIHQWPATLVQPVGSPLSLECTVEGTSNPNLYWYRQAAGRGLQLLFYSVGIGQISSEVPQNLSASRPQDRQFILSSKKLLLSDSGFYLCAWSTERFGYTFGSGTRLTVV.

The rearrangement links TRBV11-2 to TRBJ2-1; a weak D match, TRBD2 (5 bases). The CDR3 contains 15 residues. Germline assignment: CDR1 SGHAT and CDR2 FQNNGV. V gave up 5 bases and J gave up 4 bases, with 15 bases separating them. DNA for the CDR3: TGTGCCAGCAGCCAAAACCCCCGGGAATACAATGAGCAGTTCTTC. It codes for CASSQNPREYNEQFF.

In DNA form, the CDR3 reads TGTGCCAGCAGCTTAGAGGGACTTTACAATGAGCAGTTCTTC. It codes for CASSLEGLYNEQFF. The rearrangement joins TRBV7-3 to TRBJ2-1; possible D gene TRBD2, 6 bases. Trimming removed 2 bases from V and 4 bases from J, with 9 bases in between. CDR1 SGHTA and CDR2 FQGTGA come from the germline V gene. The CDR3 loop spans 14 amino acids.